The T cell receptor beta chain under discussion was sequenced for a study of cytomegalovirus exposure and HLA in healthy donors. Germline V CDR1 and CDR2: MDHEN, SYDVKM. The CDR3 spans 14 residues. The ends lost 4 bases at V and 7 bases at J; junction bases unmatched: 4. The PCR ran on 60 Vbeta and 13 Jbeta primers. Clones were sequenced by immunoSEQ multiplex PCR, and TCRdb holds only the in-frame ones, with some missing. Among 140,000 to 150,000 clones listed, around 79% were seen once. The genes are TRBV28 and TRBJ1-5, with 10 bases fitting TRBD1. This TCR came from a woman in her forties in good health and CMV-seropositive. Input material: PBMCs. The CDR3 protein is CASSSGQGIQPQHF. CDR3 DNA sequence: TGTGCCAGCAGTTCGGGACAGGGGATCCAGCCCCAGCATTTT.